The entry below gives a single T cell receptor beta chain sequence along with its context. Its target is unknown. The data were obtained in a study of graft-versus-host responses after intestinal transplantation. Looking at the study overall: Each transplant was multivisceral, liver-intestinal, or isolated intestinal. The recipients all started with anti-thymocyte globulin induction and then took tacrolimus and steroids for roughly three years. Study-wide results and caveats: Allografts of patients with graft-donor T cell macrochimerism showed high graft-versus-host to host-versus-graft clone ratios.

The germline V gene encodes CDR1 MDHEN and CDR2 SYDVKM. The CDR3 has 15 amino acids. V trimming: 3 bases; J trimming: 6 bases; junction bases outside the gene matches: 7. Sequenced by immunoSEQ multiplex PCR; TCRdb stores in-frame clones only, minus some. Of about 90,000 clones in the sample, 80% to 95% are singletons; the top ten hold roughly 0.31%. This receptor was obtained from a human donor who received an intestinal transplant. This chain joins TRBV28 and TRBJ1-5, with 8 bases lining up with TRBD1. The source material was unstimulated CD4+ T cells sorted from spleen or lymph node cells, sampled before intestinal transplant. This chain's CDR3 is CASSFPTGVSQPQHF. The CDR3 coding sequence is TGTGCCAGCAGTTTTCCGACAGGGGTGAGTCAGCCCCAGCATTTT.